These 12 T cell receptor beta chains share one sample of origin, sequenced in a study of beta chain features in type 1 diabetes. Study findings and constraints: Shortening of TCRB CDR3s, moderate but significant, appeared in all four CD4+ subsets of Type 1 diabetes patients.

For these receptors, no antigen is known. Every bit of the isolated RNA underwent reverse transcription, so sequencing read expressed TCRB transcripts. Sequenced by immunoSEQ multiplex PCR; TCRdb stores in-frame clones only, minus some. Of some 700,000 clones in the sample, about an eighth were seen once. Sequencing was performed on naive CD4+ T cells from blood. These receptors originate from a man younger than 30 with type 1 diabetes.

In this sample, this clone turned up a few times. The chain has TRBV7-9 and TRBJ2-7; D unclear. CDR1 and CDR2 from the germline V gene are SEHNR and FQNEAQ (reference sequence). CDR3 length: 15 amino acids. V was pared by 1 base and J by 0 bases, with 10 bases between. This CDR3 reads CASSLGLGLSYEQYF. In nucleotides, the CDR3 is TGTGCCAGCAGCTTAGGGCTAGGCCTCTCCTACGAGCAGTACTTC.

This clone was seen more than once but under ten times. The chain joins TRBV30 to TRBJ1-4, with D tentatively TRBD1 (6 bases). V was clipped by 4 bases and J by 4 bases, with 16 bases between them. Germline CDR1 GTSNPN, CDR2 SVGIG (reference sequence). The CDR3 extends over 15 amino acids. DNA of the CDR3: TGTGCCTGGATGACGGGGGGCCCCATTAATGAAAAACTGTTTTTT. Translating it yields CAWMTGGPINEKLFF.

This sequence joins TRBV11-3 and TRBJ2-7, with unresolved D. The CDR3 has 13 amino acids. Germline CDR1 SGHNT, CDR2 YENEEA. Trimming removed 3 bases at V and 1 base at J, with 7 bases between. The CDR3 here is CASSFGVSYEQYF. CDR3 nucleotides: TGTGCCAGCAGCTTTGGGGTGTCCTACGAGCAGTACTTC.

Only a few counts were recorded for this clone. In DNA form, the CDR3 reads TGTGCCAGCGGGGCATACAATGAGCAGTTCTTC. Translated, it gives CASGAYNEQFF. This sequence joins TRBV7-9 and TRBJ2-1; a weak D match, TRBD1 (5 bases). The CDR3 extends over 11 amino acids. Germline loops: CDR1 SEHNR, CDR2 FQNEAQ (reference sequence). The ends were cut back, 8 bases at V and 4 bases at J, with 6 bases in the middle.

This clone appeared a few times. The chain is built from TRBV23-1 and TRBJ2-7; 7 bases fit TRBD2. TRBV23-1 is recorded as an ORF, its role being uncertain. CDR3 length equals 15 residues. V was pared by 4 bases and J by 2 bases, with 8 bases of the junction left unmatched. This chain's CDR3 is CASSPGTGGTYEQYF. The CDR3 region has the DNA TGCGCCAGCAGTCCAGGGACGGGGGGAACCTACGAGCAGTACTTC.

The table lists this clone with a few counts. The chain recombines TRBV28 with TRBJ2-7, with D possibly matching TRBD2 (6 bases). Trimming pared 2 bases from V and 6 bases from J, leaving 20 bases between. Germline V CDR1 and CDR2: MDHEN, SYDVKM. The CDR3 consists of 16 residues. The CDR3 DNA sequence: TGTGCCAGCAGTTTACCTACTCCGGGGCAGGGAGGCGAGCAGTACTTC. Translating gives CASSLPTPGQGGEQYF.

This clone was observed a few times. The chain employs TRBV7-2 and TRBJ1-4, with no clear D. Trimming removed 2 bases at V and 8 bases at J, with 9 bases between. Germline values: CDR1 SGHTA, CDR2 FQGNSA. The CDR3 length is 13 residues. In nucleotides, the CDR3 is TGTGCCAGCAGCTTACGTAGGCCGGAAAAACTGTTTTTT. It yields the protein CASSLRRPEKLFF.

V usage is TRBV2 and J usage is TRBJ1-2; D might be TRBD1 (6 bases). The germline V and J ends were trimmed by 10 bases and 6 bases, with 18 bases remaining between them. This CDR3 contains 13 residues. Germline-derived CDR1 and CDR2 are SNHLY and FYNNEI. The CDR3 bases are TGTGCCACCCAGGGGAATGAAGTCGATGGCTACACCTTC. Its protein product is CATQGNEVDGYTF.

The chain has TRBV7-2 and TRBJ2-7, with TRBD1 matching 7 bases. Trimming at V came to 3 bases and at J to 4 bases, leaving 3 bases not matched to a gene. This CDR3 has 13 residues. Germline CDR1 reads SGHTA; CDR2 reads FQGNSA. Here the CDR3 DNA reads TGTGCCAGCAGCTTTGGACAGGTGTACGAGCAGTACTTC. It translates to CASSFGQVYEQYF.

The rearrangement joins TRBV18 to TRBJ1-1; the D is unclear. CDR1 is KGHSH and CDR2 is LQKENI in the germline V gene. Trimming left V 0 bases short and J 0 bases short, with 8 bases between. This CDR3 is 15 amino acids long. CDR3 protein: CASSPPASMNTEAFF. CDR3 bases: TGTGCCAGCTCACCACCGGCCAGCATGAACACTGAAGCTTTCTTT.

This clone turned up a few times. This sequence joins TRBV27 and TRBJ2-3; tentatively, D is TRBD1 (5 bases). V lost 1 base, J lost 0 bases, and 8 bases lay in between. The CDR3 runs 15 residues. The germline V gene encodes CDR1 MNHEY and CDR2 SMNVEV (reference sequence). The CDR3 nucleotides are TGTGCCAGCAGTTTATTCAGGGTTAGCACAGATACGCAGTATTTT. It translates to CASSLFRVSTDTQYF.

The chain couples TRBV27 to TRBJ1-2; a weak D match, TRBD1 (5 bases). Germline lookup yields CDR1 MNHEY and CDR2 SMNVEV (reference sequence). This CDR3 has 15 amino acids. Trimming stripped 4 bases from V and 5 bases from J, with 17 bases between. The CDR3 nucleotides are TGTGCCAGCAGTTCCATAGACAGATCGCGGTATGGCTACACCTTC. Translated, it gives CASSSIDRSRYGYTF.